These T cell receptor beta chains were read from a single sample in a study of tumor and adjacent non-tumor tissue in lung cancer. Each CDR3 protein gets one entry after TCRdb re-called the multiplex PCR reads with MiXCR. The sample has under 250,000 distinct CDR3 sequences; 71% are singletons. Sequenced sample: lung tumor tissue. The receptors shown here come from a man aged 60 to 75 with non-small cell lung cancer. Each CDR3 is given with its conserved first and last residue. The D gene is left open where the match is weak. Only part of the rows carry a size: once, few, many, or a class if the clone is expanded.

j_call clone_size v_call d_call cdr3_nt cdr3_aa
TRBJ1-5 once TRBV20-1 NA TGCAGTGCTCCCCACAGGGTTAATAGCAATCAGCCCCAGCATTTT CSAPHRVNSNQPQHF
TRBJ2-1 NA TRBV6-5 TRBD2 TGTGCCAGCAGCTTAAGACCAGCGGGAGCCAATGAGCAGTTCTTC CASSLRPAGANEQFF
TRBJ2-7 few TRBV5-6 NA TGTGCCAGCAGCTTGAATCCTAGCTCCTACGAGCAGTACTTC CASSLNPSSYEQYF
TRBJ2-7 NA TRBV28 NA TGTGCCAGCGGCCCCTACGAGCAGTACTTC CASGPYEQYF
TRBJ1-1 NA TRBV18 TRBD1 TGTGCCAGCTCACAATACCGACAGGGGACGACTGAAGCTTTCTTT CASSQYRQGTTEAFF
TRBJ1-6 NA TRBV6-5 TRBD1 TGTGCCAGCAGTACCCTCAACAGGGGTCATTCACCCCTCCACTTT CASSTLNRGHSPLHF
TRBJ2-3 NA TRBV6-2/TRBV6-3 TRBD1 TGTGCCAGCCTGACAGGGGGCTCGAAGGATACGCAGTATTTT CASLTGGSKDTQYF
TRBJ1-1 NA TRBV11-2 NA TGTGCCAGCAACTCGGATAGGAACACTGAAGCTTTCTTT CASNSDRNTEAFF
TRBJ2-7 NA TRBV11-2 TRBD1 TGTGCTAGCAGCTTAGAAACAGGGGTAACCTTCAAGCAGTACTTC CASSLETGVTFKQYF
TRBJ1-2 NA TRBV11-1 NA NA CASSLVADGSYGYIF
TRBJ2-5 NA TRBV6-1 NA TGTGTCAGCAGTGAAGGCAGGTTCGAGACCCATTACTTC CVSSEGRFETHYF
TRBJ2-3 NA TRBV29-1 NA TGCAGCGTTAACCCTGGTGGGCAGGGTACAGATACGCAGTATTTT CSVNPGGQGTDTQYF
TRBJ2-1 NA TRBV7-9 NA TGTGTCAGCAGCTCGTCAGGGAGCGGCTACAATGAGCAGTTCTTC CVSSSSGSGYNEQFF
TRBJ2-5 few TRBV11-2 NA TGTGCCAGCAGCTCGGGCATCGGGCAGTACTTC CASSSGIGQYF
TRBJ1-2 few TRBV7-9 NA TGTGCCAGCAGCTTATGGGGGCAGGGGATTGCGTATGGCTACACCTTC CASSLWGQGIAYGYTF
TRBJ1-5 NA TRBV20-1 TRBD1 TGCAGTGCTGGAGGGGGGGGTACAGGGGGCATCGTAGCAAATCAGCCCAAGCATTTT CSAGGGGTGGIVANQPKHF
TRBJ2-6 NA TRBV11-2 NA TGTCTCAGCAGCTTAGTTCCAAAGGATAGGCCCTCTGGGGCCAACGTCCTGACTTTC CLSSLVPKDRPSGANVLTF
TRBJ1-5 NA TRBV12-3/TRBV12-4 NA TGTGTCAGTAGTCCCTCCGGGGGAGGTCAGCCCCAGCATTTT CVSSPSGGGQPQHF
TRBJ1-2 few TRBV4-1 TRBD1 TGCGCCAGCAGCCAATCGGGACAGGGAAGCTATGGCTACACCTTC CASSQSGQGSYGYTF
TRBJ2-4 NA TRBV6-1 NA TGTGCCAGCAATGATGCAGGGTTCGTGAACATTCAGTACTTC CASNDAGFVNIQYF
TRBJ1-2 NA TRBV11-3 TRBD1 TGTGCCAACAGCCAGCAGGGGGTTTATGGCTACACCTTC CANSQQGVYGYTF
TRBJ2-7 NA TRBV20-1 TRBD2 TGCAGTGTTAAGGGCGGGCTAGCGGGAGGCGAGCAATACTTC CSVKGGLAGGEQYF
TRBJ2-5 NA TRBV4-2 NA TGTGCCAGCAGTCAGAAGACACGGGGTTTCGAGACCCAGTACTTC CASSQKTRGFETQYF
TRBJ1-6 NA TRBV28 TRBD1 TGTGCCAGCAGTCCTACCGGGACAGGGAATAATTCACCCCTCCACTTT CASSPTGTGNNSPLHF
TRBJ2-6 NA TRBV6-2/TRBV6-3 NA TGTGCCAACAGGCCCGGGCCCACTGGGGCCAACGTCCTGACTTTC CANRPGPTGANVLTF
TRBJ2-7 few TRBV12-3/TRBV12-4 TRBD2 TGTGCCAGCAGTAAGCGGGAGGTCAACGAGCAGTACTTC CASSKREVNEQYF